The T cell receptor (beta chain) under discussion was sequenced for a study of beta chain features in type 1 diabetes. Every isolated RNA sample was fully reverse transcribed, so sequencing captured expressed TCRB transcripts. TCRdb's table, derived via immunoSEQ multiplex PCR, lists solely in-frame clones and lacks some. The sample carries under 550,000 clones, 10% to 12% recorded once. There are 15 residues in the CDR3. V was pared by 3 bases and J by 7 bases, with 22 bases between. The germline CDR1 and CDR2 sequences are GTSNPN and SVGIG (reference sequence). This sequence originates from a woman younger than 30 in good health. The chain links TRBV30 to TRBJ2-7; D might be TRBD2 (5 bases). Sequences were obtained from naive CD4+ T cells from blood. CDR3 DNA: TGTGCCTGGAGGCATACCACTAGTCGAATGTCGGAGCAGTACTTC. Translation gives CAWRHTTSRMSEQYF.